This T cell receptor beta chain was recorded in a study of regulatory T cells in long-lasting Graves disease. Combining iRepertoire HTBI primers with Arm-PCR of CDR3 regions, the authors built TCR beta libraries. TCRdb fed the multiplex PCR reads into MiXCR, producing one record per CDR3 protein. This sample yields some 220,000 distinct CDR3 sequences, of which approximately 19% are seen a single time; roughly 12% belongs to the top ten. Germline values: CDR1 SGHAT, CDR2 FQNNGV. The CDR3 contains 16 residues. V lost 1 base, J lost 6 bases, and 8 bases stayed unmatched. Time point indicated: newly diagnosed GD, antithyroid drugs for less than 3 months. Preparation of the TCR library used RNA extracted from PBMCs. EDTA tubes held roughly 9.9 milliliters of peripheral blood from each patient. The data were also submitted as part of a second study, on T cells in Graves' hyperthyroidism and ophthalmopathy. Per that study: Using 13 V-J features, a model discriminated ophthalmopathy from stable hyperthyroidism.

The sequencing used peripheral blood mononuclear cells (PBMCs), collected at new diagnosis, from a patient treated with antithyroid drugs. This sequence originates from a woman aged 30 to 39 with Graves disease. This chain connects TRBV11-2 to TRBJ2-7; 11 positions agree with TRBD1. CDR3 in DNA: TGTGCCAGCAGCTTAGCCCCCGGGACAGGGGGTCGCGAGCAGTACTTC. Translating gives CASSLAPGTGGREQYF. Using reference TRBV11-2 and TRBJ2-7 for the parts outside the CDR3, the full variable domain is EAGVAQSPRYKIIEKRQSVAFWCNPISGHATLYWYQQILGQGPKLLIQFQNNGVVDDSQLPKDRFSAERLKGVDSTLKIQPAKLEDSAVYLCASSLAPGTGGREQYFGPGTRLTVT.